Sequencing of this T cell receptor beta chain was carried out in a study of CD4 T cells in relation to SARS-CoV-2 and coronaviruses. Unexposed donor CD4+ T cells date from about 2011-2018, before the COVID-19 pandemic. Naive and memory CD4+ T cell DNA was deep-sequenced without culture. Clones were sequenced by immunoSEQ multiplex PCR, and TCRdb holds only the in-frame ones, with some missing. Of under 65,000 clones in the sample, roughly 89% were seen once. The CDR3 consists of 12 residues. Trimming pared 6 bases from V and 7 bases from J, leaving 10 bases between. Study outcomes and limitations: Memory recall responses, not primary responses primed in culture, are what the assay detects. Crossreactive clones expanded significantly less to SARS-CoV-2 than monoreactive clones. Samples before the pandemic and after infection were not matched within any donor.

As for this clone: The antigen is unknown.

This chain links TRBV12-3 or TRBV12-4 with TRBJ2-1; no reliable D call. The sample taken for sequencing was memory CD4+ T cells from PBMCs. The TCR was taken from a human donor in good health. The CDR3 is CASSLTRNEQFF. CDR3 coding DNA: TGTGCCAGCAGCTTAACCCGGAATGAGCAGTTCTTC.